These 22 T cell receptor beta chains were all obtained from the same sample, sequenced in a study of shared clonotypes between healthy human individuals. The table came from immunoSEQ multiplex PCR; TCRdb's copy has only in-frame clones and leaves some out. The sample yields around 510,000 clones, approximately 94% seen once. Material: naive CD4+ T cells sorted from blood. Noted subset: CD45RA+ positively selected. These receptors all stem from a woman aged 25 to 45 in good health.

The V call is TRBV28, the J call TRBJ1-1, with TRBD1 matching over 11 bases. The CDR3 runs to 18 residues. Germline lookup yields CDR1 MDHEN and CDR2 SYDVKM. V lost 6 bases and J lost 3; bases outside the gene matches: 15. CDR3 bases: TGTGCCAGCAGCCCCTACCCGGGACAGGGGGAGGTGGACACTGAAGCTTTCTTT. It yields the protein CASSPYPGQGEVDTEAFF.

V and J are TRBV5-1 and TRBJ2-7; D gene unclear. V was pared by 3 bases and J by 7 bases, with 14 bases between. The CDR3 totals 13 residues. Germline-derived CDR1 and CDR2 are SGHRS and YFSETQ. CDR3 sequence (DNA): TGCGCCAGCAGCTCTGGACGCCCGGTTGAGCAGTACTTC. This codes for CASSSGRPVEQYF.

Concerning this clone: The sample carries other DNA sequences with the same CDR3. The rearrangement uses TRBV5-1 and TRBJ2-1; the D is unclear. Trimming removed 0 bases at V and 1 base at J, with 2 bases between. The germline V gene encodes CDR1 SGHRS and CDR2 YFSETQ. This CDR3 comprises 13 residues. The CDR3 loop is CASSLGSYNEQFF. The CDR3 coding sequence is TGCGCCAGCAGCTTGGGATCCTACAATGAGCAGTTCTTC.

This clone was counted once. The chain combines TRBV19 with TRBJ2-7; 7 nucleotides align to TRBD2. The CDR3 loop spans 15 amino acids. Germline-derived CDR1 and CDR2 are LNHDA and SQIVND (reference sequence). V shed 3 bases and J 3 bases; nucleotides not matched to a gene: 8. CDR3 DNA sequence: TGTGCCAGTAGTATGGGACTCGGCGGGAGCTACGAGCAGTACTTC. Translated: CASSMGLGGSYEQYF.

The chain joins TRBV11-2 to TRBJ1-3, with a possible D match to TRBD1 (5 bases). Per germline, CDR1 SGHAT and CDR2 FQNNGV. V was clipped by 6 bases and J by 4 bases, with 19 bases between them. The length of the CDR3 is 16 residues. The DNA for the CDR3 is TGTGCCAGCAGTTACGGATCAGGGAGGTCCGGAAACACCATATATTTT. It encodes CASSYGSGRSGNTIYF.

This clone was seen once. Here the CDR3 reads CASSPREDEQYF. The DNA for the CDR3 is TGTGCCAGCTCACCCAGGGAGGACGAGCAGTACTTC. The chain has TRBV18 and TRBJ2-5; TRBD2 is a possible D gene (6 bases). The better agreement between TRBJ2-7 and the DNA end casts doubt on the J call. The germline gives CDR1 KGHSH, CDR2 LQKENI. The CDR3 is 12 amino acids.

The chain joins TRBV28 to TRBJ2-5; D remains unclear. The CDR3 is made up of 15 amino acids. Germline V gene sequence: CDR1 MDHEN, CDR2 SYDVKM. Trimming pared 5 bases from V and 5 bases from J, leaving 18 bases between. CDR3 coding DNA: TGTGCCAGCAGTATTACGAGGTACAGCACGGAGACCCAGTACTTC. It translates to CASSITRYSTETQYF.

The chain employs TRBV18 and TRBJ2-1; 9 nucleotides match TRBD2. The germline CDR1 and CDR2 sequences are KGHSH and LQKENI. The length of the CDR3 is 15 residues. Germline trimming cut 2 bases from V and 7 bases from J; bases unmatched to any gene: 6. CDR3 in DNA: TGTGCCAGCTCACCAATAGGGACTAGCATGAATGAGCAGTTCTTC. It codes for CASSPIGTSMNEQFF.

This clone showed up just once. The J gene is TRBJ2-7, the V gene TRBV5-1, with TRBD1 matching 9 bases. CDR1 is SGHRS, CDR2 YFSETQ, per germline. This CDR3 is 14 amino acids long. Losses at the gene ends were 4 bases for V and 4 bases for J; bases not matched to a gene: 6. The CDR3 DNA follows: TGCGCCAGCAGCGCCGGGACAGGGATGTACGAGCAGTACTTC. Its translation is CASSAGTGMYEQYF.

The CDR3 bases are TGTGCCAGTAGTCCACAGGGAAATAATCAGCCCCAGCATTTT. Its protein product is CASSPQGNNQPQHF. V is TRBV19 and J is TRBJ1-5; D may be TRBD1 (6 bases). The CDR3 sequence is 14 residues long. Trimming stripped 5 bases from V and 4 bases from J, with 12 bases between. Per the germline V gene, CDR1 is LNHDA and CDR2 is SQIVND (reference sequence).

The CDR3 is CASRNPPGGNANYGYTF. The CDR3 nucleotides are TGTGCCAGCAGGAATCCCCCCGGGGGGAACGCTAACTATGGCTACACCTTC. This chain connects TRBV28 to TRBJ1-2, with D perhaps matching TRBD1 (5 bases). The germline gives CDR1 MDHEN, CDR2 SYDVKM. Trimming took 6 bases from V and 0 from J, leaving 20 bases between them. CDR3 length equals 17 residues.

This clone is a singleton in its sample. This sequence joins TRBV28 and TRBJ1-2; D is perhaps TRBD1 (5 bases). This CDR3 comprises 17 residues. V gave up 5 bases and J gave up 1 base, with 20 bases separating them. Germline lookup yields CDR1 MDHEN and CDR2 SYDVKM. CDR3 bases: TGTGCCAGCAGTCCGAGCGTCCCAGGGCCCTTTAACTATGGCTACACCTTC. Protein product: CASSPSVPGPFNYGYTF.

The V and J genes are TRBV11-1 and TRBJ1-1; D gene uncertain. CDR3 length: 13 amino acids. Trimming removed 3 bases at V and 2 bases at J, with 7 bases between. Germline V gene lookup returns CDR1 SGHAT and CDR2 FQDESV (reference sequence). The CDR3 DNA reads as TGTGCCAGCAGCTTGGGCAGCAACACTGAAGCTTTCTTT. Encoded protein: CASSLGSNTEAFF.

The rearrangement links TRBV6-6 to TRBJ1-5; D uncertain. This CDR3 is built from 14 residues. Looked up from germline, CDR1 is MNHNY and CDR2 is SVGAGI (reference sequence). Between the trimmed V and J ends, which lost 2 bases and 2 bases, there was a span of 7 bases. CDR3 region: CASSYNGGNQPQHF. The DNA for the CDR3 is TGTGCCAGCAGTTACAACGGGGGCAATCAGCCCCAGCATTTT.

This chain uses TRBV5-5 with TRBJ2-7, with 9 bases fitting TRBD1. There are 18 residues in the CDR3. CDR1 and CDR2 from the germline V gene are SGHKS and YYEKEE (reference sequence). The J segment lost 1 base and the V segment lost 4 bases, leaving 15 bases of the junction unmatched. This CDR3 is CASSPGGGLDRGSYEQYF. CDR3 in DNA: TGTGCCAGCAGCCCCGGGGGCGGGTTGGACAGGGGATCCTACGAGCAGTACTTC.

V is TRBV2 and J is TRBJ2-7; 8 positions agree with TRBD1. The germline gives CDR1 SNHLY, CDR2 FYNNEI. This CDR3 spans 12 amino acids. J was trimmed by 3 bases and V by 8 bases; bases with no gene match: 3. This chain's CDR3 is CASVDRDYEQYF. The DNA of the CDR3 is TGTGCCAGCGTGGACAGGGACTACGAGCAGTACTTC.

V usage is TRBV2 and J usage is TRBJ1-1; 7 nucleotides line up with TRBD1. Trimming removed 10 bases from V and 0 bases from J; junction bases left unmatched: 8. The CDR3 consists of 14 residues. Germline V lookup: CDR1 SNHLY, CDR2 FYNNEI. The chain's CDR3 is CATLKTGMNTEAFF. The CDR3 DNA reads as TGTGCCACCCTAAAGACAGGGATGAACACTGAAGCTTTCTTT.

The CDR3 DNA sequence: TGTGCCAGCACCGTCATGCAGGGAAACTACGAGCAGTACTTC. This codes for CASTVMQGNYEQYF. The chain links TRBV6-5 to TRBJ2-7; possibly TRBD1 for D (5 bases). The germline V gene has CDR1 MNHEY and CDR2 SVGAGI. The CDR3 runs 14 residues. The V and J ends lost 7 bases and 3 bases respectively, with 16 bases between them.

This rearrangement joins TRBV10-1 to TRBJ1-1; D is perhaps TRBD1 (5 bases). This CDR3 has 14 amino acids. Germline V lookup: CDR1 WNHNN, CDR2 SYGVQD (reference sequence). V was shortened by 3 bases and J by 0 bases, with 8 bases between the two germline ends. The CDR3 loop reads CASSDPGMNTEAFF. CDR3 sequence (DNA): TGCGCCAGCAGTGATCCAGGGATGAACACTGAAGCTTTCTTT.

The chain joins TRBV5-1 to TRBJ2-2, with TRBD2 matching over 12 bases. The CDR3 spans 15 residues. In germline, CDR1 is SGHRS, CDR2 YFSETQ. V shed 4 bases, J shed 5 bases, and the junction held 3 bases outside the gene matches. CDR3 nucleotide sequence: TGCGCCAGCAGCCTGCTAGCGGGAGGGACCGGGGAGCTGTTTTTT. Translating gives CASSLLAGGTGELFF.

The gene calls are TRBV10-3 and TRBJ1-5; TRBD1 matches 9 bases. Trimming took 3 bases from V and 7 from J; bases not matched to a gene: 10. CDR1 is ENHRY and CDR2 is SYGVKD in the germline V gene. This CDR3 has 16 residues. CDR3 sequence: CAISDPGQGARQPQHF. Written as DNA, the CDR3 is TGTGCCATCAGTGACCCGGGACAGGGAGCGAGGCAGCCCCAGCATTTT.

In nucleotides, the CDR3 is TGTGCCAGCAGGGGACTAGGAGGAGGGGGCGCGGGTGGCTACACCTTC. Its protein product is CASRGLGGGGAGGYTF. The rearrangement links TRBV2 to TRBJ1-2, with 7 bases lining up with TRBD1. Trimming removed 6 bases from V and 7 bases from J; junction bases left unmatched: 17. CDR1 SNHLY and CDR2 FYNNEI come from the germline V gene. This CDR3 contains 16 residues. Full variable domain (remainder filled in from reference TRBV2 and TRBJ1-2): EPEVTQTPSHQVTQMGQEVILRCVPISNHLYFYWYRQILGQKVEFLVSFYNNEISEKSEIFDDQFSVERPDGSNFTLKIRSTKLEDSAMYFCASRGLGGGGAGGYTFGSGTRLTVV.